The sequence of this T cell receptor (beta chain) was determined in a study of graft-versus-host responses after intestinal transplantation. At the level of the study: Every recipient had anti-thymocyte globulin induction and 2 to 3 years of tacrolimus plus steroids. Points from the study as a whole: Early declines in HvG clones that occurred post-transplant were associated with peak circulating GvH clone levels. Recipient bone marrow held GvH clones, some seen earlier in ileum or blood. High graft-versus-host to host-versus-graft T cell clonal ratios marked allografts of patients with graft-donor macrochimerism.

This clone was seen a single time. The target antigen is unknown. Clones were sequenced by immunoSEQ multiplex PCR, and TCRdb holds only the in-frame ones, with some missing. The sample lists around 99,000 clones; about 93% were seen once. This CDR3 contains 13 residues. The V and J ends lost 7 bases and 0 bases respectively, with 9 bases between them. Germline V lookup: CDR1 SGHVS, CDR2 FNYEAQ. V gene TRBV7-6 combines with J gene TRBJ1-1; D not certain. This TCR derives from a human donor who received an intestinal transplant. The sample consisted of unstimulated CD8+ T cells sorted from spleen or lymph node cells, taken before intestinal transplant. The CDR3 DNA is TGTGCCAGCACCCGCGGGCTGAACACTGAAGCTTTCTTT. Encoded protein: CASTRGLNTEAFF.